This TCR beta chain was sequenced for a study of tumor-infiltrating lymphocytes in oesophageal squamous cell carcinoma. This CDR3 region has 13 residues. CDR1 and CDR2 from the germline V gene are SGHAT and FQNNGV. TCRdb itself ran the PCR reads through MiXCR, one entry per CDR3 protein. The sample lists roughly 3,800 distinct CDR3 sequences, roughly a fifth occurring once. With respect to this clonotype: One base away lies a much larger clone, so this may be a sequencing read error.

The receptor's source is a male donor with esophageal squamous cell carcinoma. The sequencing sample was made of normal esophageal tissue next to the tumor. The chain employs TRBV11-2 and TRBJ2-1; D unclear. TRBJ2-7 matches the DNA end more closely, so the J call is doubtful. The CDR3 DNA sequence: TGTGCCAACAGCTTAGCCCTCCACAATGAGCAGTACTTC. Translation gives CANSLALHNEQYF.